A single sample is the source of the 28 T cell receptor beta chains below, sequenced in a study of Graves' ophthalmopathy and Graves' hyperthyroidism. RNA transcripts provided the template for amplifying TCR beta CDR3 regions. RT-PCR in the first round used HTBI primers; a second-round multiplex PCR followed. TCRdb reprocessed the multiplex PCR reads with MiXCR, giving one entry per CDR3 protein. The sample holds 260,000 or so distinct CDR3 sequences; around 45% are singletons and the top ten take approximately 44%. Sequenced: peripheral blood. The receptors shown here come from an adult man with Graves' ophthalmopathy.

The chain combines TRBV7-3 with TRBJ1-4; D gene ambiguous. Trimming pared 5 bases from V and 7 bases from J, leaving 11 bases between. In germline, CDR1 is SGHTA, CDR2 FQGTGA. The CDR3 extends over 13 amino acids. The CDR3 region has the DNA TGTGCCAGCAGCACCGAACGTGGTGAAAAACTGTTTTTT. This translates into CASSTERGEKLFF.

This chain links TRBV12-3 or TRBV12-4 with TRBJ2-7; TRBD1 is a possible D gene (6 bases). This CDR3 contains 13 residues. The V and J ends lost 6 bases and 2 bases respectively, with 11 bases between them. As DNA, the CDR3 is TGTGCCAGCAGACCCAACAGGGCCTACGAGCAGTACTTC. This sequence encodes CASRPNRAYEQYF.

This clonotype appeared a single time. Germline and junction disagree at one end, which may indicate a read error. The chain joins TRBV29-1 to TRBJ2-3; D ambiguous. CDR3 length equals 11 residues. Germline V gene lookup returns CDR1 SQVTM and CDR2 ANQGSEA. The CDR3 DNA reads TGCAGCGTGGAAGATATGGGTACGCAGTATTTT. Protein product: CSVEDMGTQYF.

The chain links TRBV6-5 to TRBJ1-2; perhaps TRBD1 as D (5 bases). Trimming left V 5 bases short and J 3 bases short, with 10 bases between. Germline CDR1 MNHEY, CDR2 SVGAGI. The CDR3 covers 13 residues. The CDR3 reads CASSKQVDYGYTF. The CDR3 bases are TGTGCCAGCAGTAAACAGGTGGACTATGGCTACACCTTC.

This clonotype was picked up a small number of times. The chain has TRBV7-9 and TRBJ1-2; maybe TRBD1 (5 bases). V dropped 4 bases and J dropped 3 bases, with 18 bases sitting between them. This CDR3 comprises 16 residues. Germline loops: CDR1 SEHNR, CDR2 FQNEAQ (reference sequence). DNA of the CDR3: TGTGCCAGCAGCTCCGACCACAGGAAAGGCTACTATGGCTACACCTTC. Translation: CASSSDHRKGYYGYTF.

This clonotype has ten or more counts. The rearrangement uses TRBV29-1 and TRBJ1-1; weak D call: TRBD1 (6 bases). The CDR3 runs to 15 residues. V was pared by 3 bases and J by 0 bases, with 14 bases between. Germline loops: CDR1 SQVTM, CDR2 ANQGSEA. Here the CDR3 reads CSVEAGHLLNTEAFF. The CDR3, as DNA: TGCAGCGTTGAGGCGGGACATCTTTTGAACACTGAAGCTTTCTTT.

The sample holds a few counts of this clonotype. The chain is built from TRBV2 and TRBJ2-7, with TRBD2 matching 7 bases. V lost 6 bases to trimming and J lost 2 bases; unmatched junction nucleotides: 1. There are 12 residues in the CDR3. Per germline, CDR1 SNHLY and CDR2 FYNNEI. Here the CDR3 reads CASRGLAYEQYF. The CDR3 DNA sequence: TGTGCCAGCAGAGGACTAGCCTACGAGCAGTACTTC.

V usage is TRBV12-3 or TRBV12-4 and J usage is TRBJ2-7; D is possibly TRBD1 or TRBD2 (5 bases each). The V end was cut by 6 bases, the J end by 1 base, with 16 bases between. CDR3 size: 15 residues. This CDR3 is CASSPWDRASYEQYF. DNA for the CDR3: TGTGCCAGCAGCCCCTGGGACCGGGCTTCCTACGAGCAGTACTTC.

This chain links TRBV15 with TRBJ1-1; 7 bases are a match to TRBD1. CDR1 LNHNV and CDR2 YYDKDF come from the germline V gene (reference sequence). J lost 1 base, V lost 7 bases, and 12 bases had no gene match. The CDR3 runs 16 residues. CDR3 nucleotide sequence: TGTGCCACCAACTCGGGGCCAGGGGGAACGAACACTGAAGCTTTCTTT. It codes for CATNSGPGGTNTEAFF.

A word on this clonotype: A junction boundary mismatches the germline segment, possibly from a read error. The chain joins TRBV10-3 to TRBJ2-7, with D possibly TRBD1 on 6 matching bases. The CDR3 spans 14 residues. CDR1 ENHRY and CDR2 SYGVKD come from the germline V gene. The CDR3 loop reads CASSSTRGSYEQYF. CDR3 DNA: TGTGCCAGCAGTTCTACCAGGGGCTCCTACGAGCAGTACTTC.

The V and J genes are TRBV7-6 and TRBJ2-5; 7 bases align to TRBD2. Trimming took 5 bases from V and 4 from J; bases not matched to a gene: 7. Germline loops: CDR1 SGHVS, CDR2 FNYEAQ. The CDR3 runs 14 residues. CDR3 in amino acids: CASSQGRGRETQYF. In nucleotides, the CDR3 is TGTGCCAGCAGCCAAGGGAGGGGAAGAGAGACCCAGTACTTC. Based on the CDR3 plus reference TRBV7-6 and TRBJ2-5, the full variable domain is GAGVSQSPRYKVTKRGQDVALRCDPISGHVSLYWYRQALGQGPEFLTYFNYEAQQDKSGLPNDRFSAERPEGSISTLTIQRTEQRDSAMYRCASSQGRGRETQYFGPGTRLLVL.

J is TRBJ2-5 and V is TRBV7-8; TRBD1 matches 7 bases. The length of the CDR3 is 15 residues. Trimming removed 9 bases from V and 2 bases from J; junction bases left unmatched: 12. Germline loops: CDR1 SGHVS, CDR2 FQNEAQ. CDR3 sequence reads: CASSPSSGQQETQYF. For the CDR3, the DNA is TGTGCCAGTTCCCCCTCATCGGGACAGCAAGAGACCCAGTACTTC.

This clonotype appeared a single time. The chain employs TRBV7-6 and TRBJ1-3, with D maybe TRBD1 (6 bases). Trimming cost V 5 bases and J 1 base, with 12 bases left between them. The CDR3 spans 15 residues. Looked up from germline, CDR1 is SGHVS and CDR2 is FNYEAQ. The CDR3 coding sequence is TGTGCCAGCAGCCAAGACCAGGGGTCTGGAAACACCATATATTTT. It codes for CASSQDQGSGNTIYF. Variable domain in full (rest from reference TRBV7-6 and TRBJ1-3): GAGVSQSPRYKVTKRGQDVALRCDPISGHVSLYWYRQALGQGPEFLTYFNYEAQQDKSGLPNDRFSAERPEGSISTLTIQRTEQRDSAMYRCASSQDQGSGNTIYFGEGSWLTVV.

The V and J genes are TRBV20-1 and TRBJ2-6; D gene uncertain. Per the germline V gene, CDR1 is DFQATT and CDR2 is SNEGSKA (reference sequence). Trimming took 3 bases from V and 0 from J, leaving 12 bases between them. CDR3 size: 16 residues. The CDR3, as DNA: TGCAGTGCTAGCCCTCCGGTGTACTCTGGGGCCAACGTCCTGACTTTC. This sequence encodes CSASPPVYSGANVLTF.

This clonotype was observed many times. The J gene is TRBJ1-2, the V gene TRBV15; D might be TRBD1 (5 bases). Germline CDR1 reads LNHNV; CDR2 reads YYDKDF (reference sequence). V lost 0 bases, J lost 8 bases, and 10 bases lay in between. This CDR3 is built from 13 residues. Written as DNA, the CDR3 is TGTGCCACCAGCAGAGATGAGAGGGACGGCTACACCTTC. As protein: CATSRDERDGYTF.

The chain carries TRBV9 and TRBJ1-6; D might be TRBD1 (6 bases). The V end lost 0 bases, the J end lost 9 bases, and 13 bases lay between the germline ends. Germline loops: CDR1 SGDLS, CDR2 YYNGEE. The CDR3 runs 15 residues. The CDR3 DNA is TGTGCCAGCAGCGTAGAGGGGGGGATATTTTCACCCCTCCACTTT. This sequence encodes CASSVEGGIFSPLHF.

This clonotype showed up just a few times. The V and J genes are TRBV5-1 and TRBJ1-1, with 7 nucleotides matching TRBD1. The CDR3 runs to 14 residues. The V gene's germline CDR1 is SGHRS and CDR2 YFSETQ. The junction had 10 bases not matched to a gene; V was cut back by 4 bases and J by 7 bases. This CDR3 reads CASSRNTGAGEAFF. CDR3 DNA: TGCGCCAGCAGCCGAAATACAGGGGCCGGTGAAGCTTTCTTT.

This chain connects TRBV2 to TRBJ1-1, with TRBD1 matching over 7 bases. The CDR3 totals 12 residues. Trimming removed 6 bases from V and 6 bases from J; junction bases left unmatched: 4. In germline, CDR1 is SNHLY, CDR2 FYNNEI. The CDR3 sequence: CASRDRPAEAFF. The CDR3 region has the DNA TGTGCCAGCAGGGACAGGCCTGCTGAAGCTTTCTTT.

Concerning this clonotype itself: A much larger clone sits a single nucleotide away, making a read error possible. This CDR3 is CASSLDRGGETQYF. The CDR3 nucleotides read TGTGCCAGCAGCTTAGACAGGGGAGGAGAGACCCAGTACTTC. The chain carries TRBV7-9 and TRBJ2-5; D may be TRBD1 (7 bases). V lost 1 base and J lost 4, with 10 bases in between. CDR1 SEHNR and CDR2 FQNEAQ come from the germline V gene (reference sequence). There are 14 residues in the CDR3. Looking up the rest from reference TRBV7-9 and TRBJ2-5 gives the full variable domain: DTGVSQNPRHKITKRGQNVTFRCDPISEHNRLYWYRQTLGQGPEFLTYFQNEAQLEKSRLLSDRFSAERPKGSFSTLEIQRTEQGDSAMYLCASSLDRGGETQYFGPGTRLLVL.

This chain links TRBV10-1 with TRBJ2-1; D is perhaps TRBD2 (5 bases). The germline V gene has CDR1 WNHNN and CDR2 SYGVQD (reference sequence). The CDR3 extends over 14 amino acids. V gave up 0 bases and J gave up 8 bases, with 11 bases separating them. CDR3 bases: TGCGCCAGCAGTGAGTCAGACGGGGTCGATGAGCAGTTCTTC. Protein sequence: CASSESDGVDEQFF.

The table lists this clonotype with many counts. V and J are TRBV7-9 and TRBJ1-2; a possible D gene is TRBD1 (6 bases). The germline CDR1 and CDR2 sequences are SEHNR and FQNEAQ (reference sequence). V was cut by 5 bases and J by 4 bases, with 11 bases left in between. The CDR3 length is 13 residues. This CDR3 is CASSTDRSYGYTF. CDR3 nucleotides: TGTGCCAGCAGCACAGACAGGTCCTATGGCTACACCTTC. Full variable domain (remainder filled in from reference TRBV7-9 and TRBJ1-2): DTGVSQNPRHKITKRGQNVTFRCDPISEHNRLYWYRQTLGQGPEFLTYFQNEAQLEKSRLLSDRFSAERPKGSFSTLEIQRTEQGDSAMYLCASSTDRSYGYTFGSGTRLTVV.

The chain uses TRBV12-3 or TRBV12-4 and TRBJ2-5; D is perhaps TRBD1 or TRBD2 (7 bases each). V lost 6 bases and J 5 bases, leaving 13 bases between the germline ends. The CDR3 is 13 amino acids. DNA for the CDR3: TGTGCCAGCAGCGGCAGGGGGGGCGAGACCCAGTACTTC. Its translation is CASSGRGGETQYF.

The table lists this clonotype with many counts. In DNA form, the CDR3 reads TGCAGCGTTAACAGGGGAGTTAACTATGGCTACACCTTC. This sequence encodes CSVNRGVNYGYTF. The J gene is TRBJ1-2, the V gene TRBV29-1; 7 bases are shared with TRBD1. Germline values: CDR1 SQVTM, CDR2 ANQGSEA. The CDR3 extends over 13 amino acids. V was pared by 5 bases and J by 1 base, with 4 bases of the junction left unmatched.

On this clonotype: A junction boundary mismatches the germline segment, possibly from a read error. The CDR3 spells CASSEVGQGAYNSPLHF. In nucleotides, the CDR3 is TGTGCCAGCAGTGAAGTAGGACAGGGGGCTTATAATTCACCCCTCCACTTT. This chain joins TRBV10-3 and TRBJ1-6; 11 positions agree with TRBD1. The CDR3 sequence is 17 residues long. The V gene's germline CDR1 is ENHRY and CDR2 SYGVKD.

The rearrangement links TRBV20-1 to TRBJ2-7, with TRBD1 matching 9 bases. This CDR3 has 13 residues. The V gene's germline CDR1 is DFQATT and CDR2 SNEGSKA (reference sequence). Trimming took 5 bases from V and 1 from J; bases not matched to a gene: 3. CDR3 protein: CSAFGTGSYEQYF. Written as DNA, the CDR3 is TGCAGTGCTTTTGGGACAGGGTCCTACGAGCAGTACTTC.

The V call is TRBV29-1, the J call TRBJ2-7; 8 bases line up with TRBD2. V lost 8 bases to trimming and J lost 3 bases; unmatched junction nucleotides: 3. The germline gives CDR1 SQVTM, CDR2 ANQGSEA. CDR3 length: 11 amino acids. In DNA, the CDR3 is TGCAGCCTGGGACTAGGCTACGAGCAGTACTTC. Translating gives CSLGLGYEQYF.

V is TRBV5-1 and J is TRBJ2-3; D perhaps matches TRBD1 (6 bases). The CDR3 is 15 amino acids. Trimming stripped 5 bases from V and 2 bases from J, with 15 bases between. Germline V gene data show CDR1 as SGHRS and CDR2 as YFSETQ. CDR3 protein: CASSDTGSNTDTQYF. CDR3 DNA: TGCGCCAGCAGTGATACAGGGTCCAACACAGATACGCAGTATTTT.

The gene calls are TRBV10-3 and TRBJ1-2; 9 bases match TRBD1. Looked up from germline, CDR1 is ENHRY and CDR2 is SYGVKD. V shed 4 bases and J 1 base; nucleotides not matched to a gene: 7. CDR3 size: 16 residues. The CDR3 coding sequence is TGTGCCATCAGTGTGGAGGTGACAGGGGGTAACTATGGCTACACCTTC. Residues: CAISVEVTGGNYGYTF.